This entry lists 26 T cell receptor beta chains sequenced from one sample in a study of shared clonotypes between healthy human individuals. Produced via immunoSEQ multiplex PCR; TCRdb's table is partial and in-frame only. The profile shows approximately 250,000 clones, 50% to 80% of them singletons. Sample: memory CD4+ T cells sorted from blood. Subset in this sample: CD45RA-negative fraction. The receptors come from a man younger than 40 in good health.

This clone was picked up many times. This sample also contains other DNA sequences that code for the same CDR3. This chain's CDR3 is CAWSVQGDQPQHF. DNA of the CDR3: TGTGCCTGGAGCGTCCAGGGGGATCAGCCCCAGCATTTT. The chain combines TRBV30 with TRBJ1-5, with TRBD1 identical over 7 bases. The CDR3 runs to 13 residues. Germline loops: CDR1 GTSNPN, CDR2 SVGIG (reference sequence). V was clipped by 3 bases and J by 5 bases; unmatched bases: 4.

There are a few counts of this clone. The V call is TRBV9, the J call TRBJ2-1, with 11 nucleotides matching TRBD2. The germline CDR1 and CDR2 sequences are SGDLS and YYNGEE. This CDR3 is built from 18 residues. V lost 4 bases, J lost 3 bases, and 12 bases stayed unmatched. DNA of the CDR3: TGTGCCAGCAGCCCTACCGGGACTAGCGGTAAGATCTACAATGAGCAGTTCTTC. Its protein product is CASSPTGTSGKIYNEQFF.

The chain joins TRBV5-4 to TRBJ2-1; D may be TRBD2 (6 bases). The germline CDR1 and CDR2 sequences are SGHNT and YYREEE (reference sequence). The V end lost 1 base, the J end lost 8 bases, and 10 bases lay between the germline ends. This CDR3 is built from 13 residues. The CDR3 protein is CASSLQPGDEQFF. CDR3 DNA: TGTGCCAGCAGCTTGCAGCCGGGGGATGAGCAGTTCTTC.

The chain is built from TRBV29-1 and TRBJ1-1; unclear D gene. From germline, CDR1 is SQVTM and CDR2 ANQGSEA. This CDR3 comprises 12 residues. Trimming cost V 7 bases and J 1 base, with 10 bases left between them. The CDR3 DNA sequence: TGCAGCGCCGACGTCCAGAACACTGAAGCTTTCTTT. Encoded protein: CSADVQNTEAFF.

This clone was counted between two and nine times. The chain carries TRBV28 and TRBJ1-1, with D maybe TRBD1 (5 bases). The germline V and J ends were trimmed by 5 bases and 4 bases, with 17 bases remaining between them. Germline V lookup: CDR1 MDHEN, CDR2 SYDVKM. CDR3 length: 15 residues. The CDR3, as DNA: TGTGCCAGCAGTCCCTGGGGCAGCGGCGTCACTGAAGCTTTCTTT. It specifies CASSPWGSGVTEAFF.

This clone was observed a handful of times. V and J are TRBV11-2 and TRBJ1-1; TRBD1 matches at 7 bases. V lost 5 bases, J lost 3 bases, and 3 bases stayed unmatched. Per germline, CDR1 SGHAT and CDR2 FQNNGV. This CDR3 is 13 amino acids long. This chain's CDR3 is CASSRQGDTEAFF. The CDR3 DNA reads as TGTGCCAGCAGCAGACAGGGTGACACTGAAGCTTTCTTT.

This clone was found once. This sequence joins TRBV5-4 and TRBJ2-5; 8 positions agree with TRBD2. Germline trimming cut 8 bases from V and 5 bases from J; bases unmatched to any gene: 17. Per germline, CDR1 SGHNT and CDR2 YYREEE (reference sequence). This CDR3 is 16 amino acids long. This CDR3 reads CASFPGSGTGRETQYF. For the CDR3, the DNA is TGTGCCAGTTTCCCCGGTAGCGGGACCGGGAGGGAGACCCAGTACTTC.

This chain uses TRBV7-2 with TRBJ2-3, with TRBD1 identical over 8 bases. V lost 5 bases and J lost 3; bases outside the gene matches: 7. Per germline, CDR1 SGHTA and CDR2 FQGNSA. This CDR3 has 15 residues. This CDR3 is CASSVEWTGTDTQYF. The CDR3 DNA follows: TGTGCCAGCAGCGTCGAATGGACAGGGACAGATACGCAGTATTTT.

The chain joins TRBV2 to TRBJ1-2; D ambiguous. CDR1 and CDR2 from the germline V gene are SNHLY and FYNNEI. This CDR3 has 13 amino acids. V lost 6 bases, J lost 4 bases, and 12 bases lay in between. Written as DNA, the CDR3 is TGTGCCAGCAGGGATGACGGCTTCTATGGCTACACCTTC. It encodes CASRDDGFYGYTF.

The rearrangement uses TRBV30 and TRBJ2-4; unclear D gene. Trimming stripped 7 bases from V and 1 base from J, with 14 bases between. This CDR3 comprises 14 residues. Per the germline V gene, CDR1 is GTSNPN and CDR2 is SVGIG (reference sequence). CDR3 DNA: TGTGCCTCGGAATCCGGTGGGGCCAAAAACATTCAGTACTTC. It is translated as CASESGGAKNIQYF.

The V gene is TRBV19, the J gene TRBJ1-1; D not resolved. The CDR3 consists of 13 residues. The V gene's germline CDR1 is LNHDA and CDR2 SQIVND (reference sequence). V dropped 3 bases and J dropped 6 bases, with 11 bases sitting between them. Written as DNA, the CDR3 is TGTGCCAGTAGTATGAAGGGTAGGGCTGAAGCTTTCTTT. As protein: CASSMKGRAEAFF.

The chain employs TRBV2 and TRBJ1-1; 9 bases line up with TRBD1. CDR3 length: 15 residues. With V trimmed by 2 bases and J by 1 base, 2 bases remained unmatched. Germline loops: CDR1 SNHLY, CDR2 FYNNEI. DNA of the CDR3: TGTGCCAGCAGTGAAACAGGGGGCGCGAACACTGAAGCTTTCTTT. It specifies CASSETGGANTEAFF.

In nucleotides, the CDR3 is TGTGCCTGGAGCATGGGCACCCCCATGGAGACCCAGTACTTC. Translating gives CAWSMGTPMETQYF. V and J are TRBV30 and TRBJ2-5; D gene ambiguous. Germline V gene data show CDR1 as GTSNPN and CDR2 as SVGIG (reference sequence). This CDR3 is 14 amino acids long. With 3 bases removed from V and 5 bases from J, the gap between germline ends came to 16 bases.

The chain joins TRBV11-2 to TRBJ2-7, with D possibly matching TRBD1 (6 bases). The V gene's germline CDR1 is SGHAT and CDR2 FQNNGV. Trimming removed 5 bases from V and 3 bases from J, with 20 bases in between. This CDR3 region has 16 residues. For the CDR3, the DNA is TGTGCCAGCAGCCTATCGACAGGAGAAAACCTCTACGAGCAGTACTTC. Amino acid sequence: CASSLSTGENLYEQYF.

This clone is a singleton in its sample. This chain links TRBV19 with TRBJ2-3; D is possibly TRBD1 (5 bases). The CDR3 contains 14 residues. Germline-derived CDR1 and CDR2 are LNHDA and SQIVND (reference sequence). Trimming stripped 6 bases from V and 2 bases from J, with 12 bases between. CDR3 in amino acids: CASRTASATDTQYF. Here the CDR3 DNA reads TGTGCCAGTAGGACAGCGTCCGCCACAGATACGCAGTATTTT.

A single count supports this clone. V is TRBV9 and J is TRBJ1-3, with D hard to call. The germline gives CDR1 SGDLS, CDR2 YYNGEE. With 3 bases removed from V and 0 bases from J, the gap between germline ends came to 7 bases. The CDR3 is made up of 14 amino acids. This CDR3 reads CASSAGASGNTIYF. In DNA, the CDR3 is TGTGCCAGCAGCGCGGGCGCCTCTGGAAACACCATATATTTT.

This clone was seen a few times. The chain uses TRBV7-9 and TRBJ2-2; D unclear. The CDR3 spans 15 residues. Looked up from germline, CDR1 is SEHNR and CDR2 is FQNEAQ (reference sequence). V gave up 5 bases and J gave up 1 base, with 11 bases separating them. The CDR3: CASSLSTENTGELFF. CDR3 DNA sequence: TGTGCCAGCAGCCTGAGTACCGAGAACACCGGGGAGCTGTTTTTT.

The chain is built from TRBV4-1 and TRBJ2-6, with D hard to call. Germline CDR1 MGHRA, CDR2 YSYEKL. V lost 5 bases to trimming and J lost 5 bases, with 19 bases between them. The CDR3 is 17 amino acids. CDR3 coding DNA: TGCGCCAGCAGCTACGAAGAACCACAAAGTCGGGCCAACGTCCTGACTTTC. Its translation: CASSYEEPQSRANVLTF.

This clone was picked up a small number of times. V gene TRBV4-1 combines with J gene TRBJ1-1, with TRBD1 as a possible D gene (6 bases). The germline V gene has CDR1 MGHRA and CDR2 YSYEKL. CDR3 size: 14 residues. V dropped 0 bases and J dropped 4 bases, with 9 bases sitting between them. CDR3 DNA sequence: TGCGCCAGCAGCCAAGATCCAGGGGCCACTGAAGCTTTCTTT. Translating it yields CASSQDPGATEAFF.

The chain joins TRBV7-7 to TRBJ2-5; a possible D gene is TRBD1 (6 bases). V gave up 5 bases and J gave up 4 bases, with 11 bases separating them. The CDR3 consists of 13 residues. Germline CDR1 is SSHAT and CDR2 is FNYEAQ (reference sequence). DNA of the CDR3: TGTGCCAGCAGCATTAGGACAGTAGAGACCCAGTACTTC. Its translation is CASSIRTVETQYF.

Points on this clone: Other DNA sequences in this specimen translate into the identical CDR3. This chain joins TRBV29-1 and TRBJ2-5; maybe TRBD2 (6 bases). Trimming removed 6 bases from V and 2 bases from J, with 10 bases in between. In germline, CDR1 is SQVTM, CDR2 ANQGSEA. The CDR3 runs to 12 residues. The CDR3 DNA follows: TGCAGCGTGCGAAGCGGGCAAGAGACCCAGTACTTC. It yields the protein CSVRSGQETQYF. Full variable domain (outside the CDR3, taken from reference TRBV29-1 and TRBJ2-5): SAVISQKPSRDICQRGTSLTIQCQVDSQVTMMFWYRQQPGQSLTLIATANQGSEATYESGFVIDKFPISRPNLTFSTLTVSNMSPEDSSIYLCSVRSGQETQYFGPGTRLLVL.

The table lists this clone with many counts. The sample holds other DNA sequences that translate to the same CDR3. The chain has TRBV7-2 and TRBJ1-1; D might be TRBD1 (5 bases). Between the trimmed V and J ends, which lost 1 base and 7 bases, there was a span of 10 bases. The CDR3 contains 13 residues. CDR1 is SGHTA and CDR2 is FQGNSA in the germline V gene. Here the CDR3 DNA reads TGTGCCAGCAGCTTAGGCGGGACCCTTGAAGCTTTCTTT. Translating it yields CASSLGGTLEAFF.

This clone was counted between two and nine times. The chain uses TRBV4-1 and TRBJ2-5; 9 nucleotides agree with TRBD2. Germline CDR1 reads MGHRA; CDR2 reads YSYEKL. The CDR3 loop spans 14 amino acids. Losses at the gene ends were 6 bases for V and 1 base for J; bases not matched to a gene: 3. This chain's CDR3 is CASRAGGGQETQYF. CDR3 DNA sequence: TGCGCCAGCAGGGCGGGAGGGGGCCAAGAGACCCAGTACTTC.

The sample holds one count of this clone. The gene calls are TRBV14 and TRBJ2-7, with 7 bases that match TRBD1. Germline V gene sequence: CDR1 SGHDN, CDR2 FVKESK. V was pared by 4 bases and J by 3 bases, with 12 bases of the junction left unmatched. The CDR3 is made up of 16 amino acids. DNA of the CDR3: TGTGCCAGCAGCCCTTCGGTGGGACAGAGGCTCTACGAGCAGTACTTC. Protein sequence: CASSPSVGQRLYEQYF. Filled out from reference TRBV14 and TRBJ2-7, the complete variable domain reads EAGVTQFPSHSVIEKGQTVTLRCDPISGHDNLYWYRRVMGKEIKFLLHFVKESKQDESGMPNNRFLAERTGGTYSTLKVQPAELEDSGVYFCASSPSVGQRLYEQYFGPGTRLTVT.

The chain uses TRBV7-2 and TRBJ1-3, with 11 bases that match TRBD1. Germline loops: CDR1 SGHTA, CDR2 FQGNSA. The V segment lost 3 bases and the J segment 8 bases; nucleotides outside the gene matches: 6. This CDR3 has 15 amino acids. This CDR3 is CASSFGTGGKDTIYF. The DNA of the CDR3 is TGTGCCAGCAGCTTCGGGACAGGGGGTAAAGACACCATATATTTT.

The chain employs TRBV11-2 and TRBJ2-7, with 10 bases that match TRBD1. This CDR3 region has 15 residues. V trimming: 3 bases; J trimming: 1 base; junction bases outside the gene matches: 3. Germline CDR1 and CDR2: SGHAT and FQNNGV. CDR3 loop: CASSFGTGASYEQYF. The CDR3 DNA reads as TGTGCCAGCAGCTTTGGGACAGGGGCTTCCTACGAGCAGTACTTC.